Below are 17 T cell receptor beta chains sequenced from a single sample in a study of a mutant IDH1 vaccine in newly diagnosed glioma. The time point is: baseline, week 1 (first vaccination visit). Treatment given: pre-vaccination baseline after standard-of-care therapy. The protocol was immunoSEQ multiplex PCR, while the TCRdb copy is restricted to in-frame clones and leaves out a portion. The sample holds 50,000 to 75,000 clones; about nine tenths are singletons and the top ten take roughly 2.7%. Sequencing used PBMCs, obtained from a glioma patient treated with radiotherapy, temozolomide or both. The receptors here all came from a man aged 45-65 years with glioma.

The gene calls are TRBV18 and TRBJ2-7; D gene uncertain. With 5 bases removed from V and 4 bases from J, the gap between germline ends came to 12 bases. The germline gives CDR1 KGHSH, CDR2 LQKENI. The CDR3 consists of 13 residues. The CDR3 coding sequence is TGTGCCAGCTCATCGAGTAAGGGATACGAGCAGTACTTC. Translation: CASSSSKGYEQYF.

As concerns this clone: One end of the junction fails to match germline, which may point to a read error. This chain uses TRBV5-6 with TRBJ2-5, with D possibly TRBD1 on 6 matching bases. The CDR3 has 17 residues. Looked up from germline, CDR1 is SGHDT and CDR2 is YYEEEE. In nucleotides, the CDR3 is TGTGCCAGCAGTTTGGATCTGGACAGCGTTTACCAAGAGACCCAGTACTTC. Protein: CASSLDLDSVYQETQYF.

The CDR3, as DNA: TGTGCCAGCAGCAGGACAGGATCTGGACACAATGAGCAGTTCTTC. As protein: CASSRTGSGHNEQFF. The chain links TRBV13 to TRBJ2-1; TRBD1 matches 7 bases. This CDR3 comprises 15 residues. V gave up 5 bases and J gave up 5 bases; unmatched junction bases: 9. Germline V gene sequence: CDR1 PRHDT, CDR2 FYEKMQ (reference sequence).

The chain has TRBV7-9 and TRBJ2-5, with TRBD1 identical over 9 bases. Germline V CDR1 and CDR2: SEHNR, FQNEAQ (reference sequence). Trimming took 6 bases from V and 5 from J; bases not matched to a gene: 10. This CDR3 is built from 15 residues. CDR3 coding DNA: TGTGCCAGCAGACTTATACAGGGGGCTGAGGAGACCCAGTACTTC. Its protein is CASRLIQGAEETQYF.

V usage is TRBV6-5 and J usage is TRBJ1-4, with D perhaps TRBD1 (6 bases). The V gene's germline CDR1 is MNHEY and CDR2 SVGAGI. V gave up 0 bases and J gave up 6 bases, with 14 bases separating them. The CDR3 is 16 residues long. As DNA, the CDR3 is TGTGCCAGCAGTTACTCACCCGATGGGGGCTATGAAAAACTGTTTTTT. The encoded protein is CASSYSPDGGYEKLFF.

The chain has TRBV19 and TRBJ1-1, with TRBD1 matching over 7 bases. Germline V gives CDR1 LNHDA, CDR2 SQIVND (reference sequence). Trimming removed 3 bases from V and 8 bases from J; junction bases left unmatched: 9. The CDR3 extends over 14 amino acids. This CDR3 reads CASSMDRLESEAFF. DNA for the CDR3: TGTGCCAGTAGTATGGACAGGTTGGAGTCGGAAGCTTTCTTT.

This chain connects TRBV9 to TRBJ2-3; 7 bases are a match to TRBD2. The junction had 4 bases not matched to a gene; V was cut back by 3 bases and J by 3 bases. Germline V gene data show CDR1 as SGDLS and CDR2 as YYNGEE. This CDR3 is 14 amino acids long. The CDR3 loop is CASSAAGWTDTQYF. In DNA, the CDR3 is TGTGCCAGCAGCGCAGCGGGATGGACAGATACGCAGTATTTT.

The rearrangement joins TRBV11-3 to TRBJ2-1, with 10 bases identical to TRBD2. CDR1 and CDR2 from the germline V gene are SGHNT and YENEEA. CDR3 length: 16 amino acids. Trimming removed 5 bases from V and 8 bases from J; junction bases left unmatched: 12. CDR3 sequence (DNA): TGTGCCAGCAGCCGCCAACCTAGCGGGAGCTGGCATGAGCAGTTCTTC. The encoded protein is CASSRQPSGSWHEQFF.

The CDR3 is CASSRGDRLNTEAFF. The CDR3 DNA follows: TGTGCCAGCAGTCGGGGGGACAGACTGAACACTGAAGCTTTCTTT. The V call is TRBV6-5, the J call TRBJ1-1; 7 bases map to TRBD1. The germline CDR1 and CDR2 sequences are MNHEY and SVGAGI. The J segment lost 0 bases and the V segment lost 5 bases, leaving 6 bases of the junction unmatched. The CDR3 loop spans 15 amino acids.

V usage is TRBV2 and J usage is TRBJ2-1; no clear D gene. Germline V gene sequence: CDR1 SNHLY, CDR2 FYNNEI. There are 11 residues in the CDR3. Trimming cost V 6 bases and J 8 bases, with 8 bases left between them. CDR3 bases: TGTGCCAGCAGCGGACGGTATGAGCAGTTCTTC. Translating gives CASSGRYEQFF. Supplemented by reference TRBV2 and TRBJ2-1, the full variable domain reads EPEVTQTPSHQVTQMGQEVILRCVPISNHLYFYWYRQILGQKVEFLVSFYNNEISEKSEIFDDQFSVERPDGSNFTLKIRSTKLEDSAMYFCASSGRYEQFFGPGTRLTVL.

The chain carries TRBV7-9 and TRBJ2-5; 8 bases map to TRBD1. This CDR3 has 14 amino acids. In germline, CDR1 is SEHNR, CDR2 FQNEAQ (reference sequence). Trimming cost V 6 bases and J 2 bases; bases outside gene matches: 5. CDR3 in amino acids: CASRRRGPQETQYF. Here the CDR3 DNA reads TGTGCCAGCAGACGCAGGGGGCCACAAGAGACCCAGTACTTC. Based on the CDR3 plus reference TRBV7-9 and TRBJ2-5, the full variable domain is DTGVSQNPRHKITKRGQNVTFRCDPISEHNRLYWYRQTLGQGPEFLTYFQNEAQLEKSRLLSDRFSAERPKGSFSTLEIQRTEQGDSAMYLCASRRRGPQETQYFGPGTRLLVL.

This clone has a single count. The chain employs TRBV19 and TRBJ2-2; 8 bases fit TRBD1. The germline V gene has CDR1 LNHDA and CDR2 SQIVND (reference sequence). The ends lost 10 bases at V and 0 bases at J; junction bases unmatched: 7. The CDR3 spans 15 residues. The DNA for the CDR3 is TGTGCCACCAAATTGGACAGGGCGAACACCGGGGAGCTGTTTTTT. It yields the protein CATKLDRANTGELFF.

CDR3 sequence reads: CSVSESRGPYGYTF. In DNA, the CDR3 is TGCAGCGTTAGTGAGTCCCGAGGCCCGTATGGCTACACCTTC. This chain joins TRBV29-1 and TRBJ1-2, with D unclear. The CDR3 consists of 14 residues. Germline CDR1 is SQVTM and CDR2 is ANQGSEA. V was clipped by 5 bases and J by 5 bases, with 18 bases between them. The whole variable domain, remainder taken from reference TRBV29-1 and TRBJ1-2, is SAVISQKPSRDICQRGTSLTIQCQVDSQVTMMFWYRQQPGQSLTLIATANQGSEATYESGFVIDKFPISRPNLTFSTLTVSNMSPEDSSIYLCSVSESRGPYGYTFGSGTRLTVV.

Here the CDR3 reads CAWSPGTAGTNEKLFF. The CDR3 region has the DNA TGTGCCTGGAGTCCCGGGACAGCGGGAACTAATGAAAAACTGTTTTTT. This rearrangement joins TRBV30 to TRBJ1-4; 7 bases align to TRBD1. Trimming removed 2 bases from V and 1 base from J; junction bases left unmatched: 7. The CDR3 covers 16 residues. CDR1 is GTSNPN, CDR2 SVGIG, per germline (reference sequence).

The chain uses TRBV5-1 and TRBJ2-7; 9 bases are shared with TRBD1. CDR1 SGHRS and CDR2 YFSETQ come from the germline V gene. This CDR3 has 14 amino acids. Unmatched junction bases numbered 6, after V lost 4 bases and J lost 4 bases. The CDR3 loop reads CASSPDRGRYEQYF. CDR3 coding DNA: TGCGCCAGCAGCCCGGACAGGGGCAGGTACGAGCAGTACTTC.

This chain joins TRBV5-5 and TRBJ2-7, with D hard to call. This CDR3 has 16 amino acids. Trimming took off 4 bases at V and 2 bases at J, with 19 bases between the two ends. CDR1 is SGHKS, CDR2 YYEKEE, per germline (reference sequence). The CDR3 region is CASSPSPTLRPYEQYF. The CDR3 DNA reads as TGTGCCAGCAGCCCTAGTCCGACACTTAGGCCCTACGAGCAGTACTTC.

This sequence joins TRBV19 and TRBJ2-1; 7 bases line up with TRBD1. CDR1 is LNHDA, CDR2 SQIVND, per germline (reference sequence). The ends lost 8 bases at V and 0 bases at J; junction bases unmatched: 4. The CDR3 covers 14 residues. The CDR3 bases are TGTGCCAGTGTAAGGGGGCCCTCCTACAATGAGCAGTTCTTC. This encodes CASVRGPSYNEQFF.